This TCR beta chain is from a study of vaccination effects on CD4 cells after COVID-19. Study results and limitations: No early post-infection timepoints were available in the study, which also included few convalescent patients. Late post-vaccination, clones induced by infection and those induced by vaccine underwent marked clonal contraction.

Regarding this clone: No antigen is known for it.

Some clones are missing from TCRdb's copy, which holds only in-frame ones; the method was immunoSEQ multiplex PCR. The table records tens of thousands of clones, more than 60% of them present only once. Expansion of antigen-specific CD4+ T cells with viral peptide pools was carried out by the ViraFEST assay before sequencing. Isolating CD4+ T cells followed less than 11 days of culture. Nobody among the vaccine recipients had prior SARS-CoV-2 infection (nucleocapsid antibodies were negative). Cultures got half-medium changes with IL-2 on days 3 and 7. V lost 3 bases to trimming and J lost 0 bases, with 18 bases between them. CDR3 size: 18 residues. Germline CDR1 and CDR2: SGHRS and YFSETQ.

Specimen: CD4+ T cells from PBMCs cultured with SARS-CoV-2 spike peptides, collected before COVID-19 vaccination. The clonotype was recovered from a human donor who received a COVID-19 vaccine. The genes are TRBV5-1 and TRBJ2-2; unclear D gene. CDR3 nucleotides: TGCGCCAGCAGCTCCTTCCCCCCTGGGCAGACGAACACCGGGGAGCTGTTTTTT. This translates into CASSSFPPGQTNTGELFF.